Here is one TCR beta chain with its context. Its antigen is unknown. Germline CDR1 and CDR2: SEHNR and FQNEAQ (reference sequence). The V end was cut by 6 bases, the J end by 0 bases, with 15 bases between. The CDR3 runs 17 residues. At the deep level, the assay was run. Using roughly 180 ng DNA, approximately 30,000 T cell genomes, the sorted-subset replicate PCRs were run. The table came from immunoSEQ multiplex PCR; TCRdb's copy has only in-frame clones and leaves some out. The repertoire holds approximately 2.5 million clones, approximately 92% seen once, with over 0.12% in the top ten. This record belongs to a study of shared clonotypes between healthy human individuals. The wider study: A donor's plate count was three for CD4 naive and three for CD4 memory; CD8 naive had two and CD8 memory one.

Study observations and caveats: Inspection by rarefaction showed sorted-subset sequencing to be incomplete despite large depth.

The sample comprised naive CD4+ T cells sorted from blood. Subset given: CD45RA+ positively selected. This chain links TRBV7-9 with TRBJ2-6; D uncertain. The origin of this receptor is a man between 18 and 29 years old in good health. CDR3 DNA sequence: TGTGCCAGCAGTTCCGGGTCGTGGCCCTCTGGGGCCAACGTCCTGACTTTC. Its protein product is CASSSGSWPSGANVLTF.